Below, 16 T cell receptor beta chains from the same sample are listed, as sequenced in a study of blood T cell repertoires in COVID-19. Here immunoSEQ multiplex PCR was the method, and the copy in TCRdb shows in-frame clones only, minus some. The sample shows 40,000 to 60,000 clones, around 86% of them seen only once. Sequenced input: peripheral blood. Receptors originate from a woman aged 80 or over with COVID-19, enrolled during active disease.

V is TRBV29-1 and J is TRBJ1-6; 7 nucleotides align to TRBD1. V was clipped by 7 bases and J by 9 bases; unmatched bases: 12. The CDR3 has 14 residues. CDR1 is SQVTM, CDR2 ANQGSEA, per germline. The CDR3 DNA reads TGCAGCGCTACCCTTGCAGGGGGGACTTCACCCCTCCACTTT. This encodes CSATLAGGTSPLHF.

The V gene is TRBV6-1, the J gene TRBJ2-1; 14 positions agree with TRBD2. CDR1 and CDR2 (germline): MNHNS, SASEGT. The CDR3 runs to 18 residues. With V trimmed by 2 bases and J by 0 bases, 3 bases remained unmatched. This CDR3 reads CASSERTSGGFSYNEQFF. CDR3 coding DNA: TGTGCCAGCAGTGAAAGGACTAGCGGGGGGTTCTCCTACAATGAGCAGTTCTTC.

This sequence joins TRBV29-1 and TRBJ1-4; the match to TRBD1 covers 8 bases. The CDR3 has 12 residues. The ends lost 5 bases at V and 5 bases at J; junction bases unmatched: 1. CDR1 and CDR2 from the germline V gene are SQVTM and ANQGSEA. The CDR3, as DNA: TGCAGCGTTAGGACAGGGAATGAAAAACTGTTTTTT. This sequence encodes CSVRTGNEKLFF.

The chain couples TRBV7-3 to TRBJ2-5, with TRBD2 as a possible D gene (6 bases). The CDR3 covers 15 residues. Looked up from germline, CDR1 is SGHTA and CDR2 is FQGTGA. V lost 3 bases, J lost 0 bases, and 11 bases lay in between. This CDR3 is CASSFQGLHQETQYF. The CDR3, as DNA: TGTGCCAGCAGCTTCCAGGGACTCCACCAAGAGACCCAGTACTTC. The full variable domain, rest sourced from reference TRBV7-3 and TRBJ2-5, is GAGVSQTPSNKVTEKGKYVELRCDPISGHTALYWYRQSLGQGPEFLIYFQGTGAADDSGLPNDRFFAVRPEGSVSTLKIQRTERGDSAVYLCASSFQGLHQETQYFGPGTRLLVL.

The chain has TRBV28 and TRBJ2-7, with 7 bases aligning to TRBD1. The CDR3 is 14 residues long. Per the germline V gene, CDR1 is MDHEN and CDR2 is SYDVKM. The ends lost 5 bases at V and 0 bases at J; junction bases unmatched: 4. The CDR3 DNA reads TGTGCCAGCAGTAACAGGGGCCGCTCCTACGAGCAGTACTTC. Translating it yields CASSNRGRSYEQYF.

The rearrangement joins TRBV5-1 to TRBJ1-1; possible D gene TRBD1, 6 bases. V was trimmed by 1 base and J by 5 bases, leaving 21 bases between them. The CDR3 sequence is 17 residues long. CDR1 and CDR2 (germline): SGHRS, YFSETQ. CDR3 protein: CASSLLPGAGEGTEAFF. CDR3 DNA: TGCGCCAGCAGCTTGTTACCGGGGGCAGGGGAGGGGACTGAAGCTTTCTTT.

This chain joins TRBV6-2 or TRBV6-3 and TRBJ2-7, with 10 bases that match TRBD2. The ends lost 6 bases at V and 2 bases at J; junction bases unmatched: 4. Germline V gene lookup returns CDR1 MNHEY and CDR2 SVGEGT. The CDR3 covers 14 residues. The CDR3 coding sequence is TGTGCCAGCAGCAGGACTAGCGGAACCTACGAGCAGTACTTC. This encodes CASSRTSGTYEQYF.

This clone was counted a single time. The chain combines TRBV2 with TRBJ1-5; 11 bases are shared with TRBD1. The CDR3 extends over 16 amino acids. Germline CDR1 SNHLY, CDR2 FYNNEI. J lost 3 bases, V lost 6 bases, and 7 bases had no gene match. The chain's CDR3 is CASRPGTGGINQPQHF. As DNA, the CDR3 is TGTGCCAGCAGACCCGGGACAGGGGGTATCAATCAGCCCCAGCATTTT.

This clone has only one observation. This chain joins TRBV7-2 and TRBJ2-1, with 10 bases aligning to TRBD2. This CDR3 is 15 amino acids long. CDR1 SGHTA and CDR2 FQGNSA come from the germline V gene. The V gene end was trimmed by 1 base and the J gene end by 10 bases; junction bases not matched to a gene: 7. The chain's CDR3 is CASSLGSSGGVEQFF. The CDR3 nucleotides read TGTGCCAGCAGCTTAGGGTCTAGCGGGGGAGTCGAGCAGTTCTTC.

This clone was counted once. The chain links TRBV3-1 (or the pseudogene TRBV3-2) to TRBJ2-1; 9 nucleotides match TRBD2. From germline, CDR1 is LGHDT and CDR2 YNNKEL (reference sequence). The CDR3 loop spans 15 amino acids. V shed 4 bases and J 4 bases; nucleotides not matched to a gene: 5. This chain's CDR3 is CASSLSGSRYNEQFF. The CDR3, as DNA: TGTGCCAGCAGCCTTAGCGGGAGTAGGTACAATGAGCAGTTCTTC.

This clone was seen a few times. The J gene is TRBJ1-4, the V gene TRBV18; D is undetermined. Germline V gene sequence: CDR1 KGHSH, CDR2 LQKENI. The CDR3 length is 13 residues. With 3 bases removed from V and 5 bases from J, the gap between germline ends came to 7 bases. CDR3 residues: CASSPSQNEKLFF. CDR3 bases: TGTGCCAGCTCACCTTCCCAGAATGAAAAACTGTTTTTT.

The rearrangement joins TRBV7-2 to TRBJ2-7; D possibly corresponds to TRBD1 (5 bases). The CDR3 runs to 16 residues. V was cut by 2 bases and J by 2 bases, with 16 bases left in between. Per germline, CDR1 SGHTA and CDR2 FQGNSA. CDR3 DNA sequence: TGTGCCAGCAGCTTATCGATACAAGGGGCCCCCTACGAGCAGTACTTC. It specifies CASSLSIQGAPYEQYF.

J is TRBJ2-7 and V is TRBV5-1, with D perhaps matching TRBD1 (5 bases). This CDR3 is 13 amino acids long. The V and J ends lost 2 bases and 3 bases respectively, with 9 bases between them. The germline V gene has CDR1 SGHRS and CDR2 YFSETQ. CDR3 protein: CASSFTGNYEQYF. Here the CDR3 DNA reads TGCGCCAGCAGCTTTACAGGTAACTACGAGCAGTACTTC. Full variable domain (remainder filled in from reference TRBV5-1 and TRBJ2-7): KAGVTQTPRYLIKTRGQQVTLSCSPISGHRSVSWYQQTPGQGLQFLFEYFSETQRNKGNFPGRFSGRQFSNSRSEMNVSTLELGDSALYLCASSFTGNYEQYFGPGTRLTVT.

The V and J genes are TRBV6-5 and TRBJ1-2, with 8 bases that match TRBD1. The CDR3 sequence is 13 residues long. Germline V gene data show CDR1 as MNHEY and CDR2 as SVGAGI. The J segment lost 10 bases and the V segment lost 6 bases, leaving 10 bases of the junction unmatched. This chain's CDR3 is CASRGTGSDTYTF. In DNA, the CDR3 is TGTGCCAGCAGGGGGACAGGCTCGGATACCTACACCTTC.

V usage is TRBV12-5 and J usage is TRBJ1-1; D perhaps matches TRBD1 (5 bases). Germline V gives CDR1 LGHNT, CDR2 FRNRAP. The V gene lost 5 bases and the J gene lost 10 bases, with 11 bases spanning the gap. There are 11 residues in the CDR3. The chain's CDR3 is CASGTQGLAFF. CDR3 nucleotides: TGTGCTAGTGGTACCCAGGGTCTAGCTTTCTTT.

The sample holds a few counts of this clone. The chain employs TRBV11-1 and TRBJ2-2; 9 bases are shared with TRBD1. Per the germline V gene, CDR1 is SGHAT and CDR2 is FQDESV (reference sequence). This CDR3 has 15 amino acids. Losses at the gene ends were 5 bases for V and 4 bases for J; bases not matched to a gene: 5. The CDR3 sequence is CASSPTGGGTGELFF. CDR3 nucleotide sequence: TGTGCCAGCAGCCCGACAGGGGGTGGCACCGGGGAGCTGTTTTTT.